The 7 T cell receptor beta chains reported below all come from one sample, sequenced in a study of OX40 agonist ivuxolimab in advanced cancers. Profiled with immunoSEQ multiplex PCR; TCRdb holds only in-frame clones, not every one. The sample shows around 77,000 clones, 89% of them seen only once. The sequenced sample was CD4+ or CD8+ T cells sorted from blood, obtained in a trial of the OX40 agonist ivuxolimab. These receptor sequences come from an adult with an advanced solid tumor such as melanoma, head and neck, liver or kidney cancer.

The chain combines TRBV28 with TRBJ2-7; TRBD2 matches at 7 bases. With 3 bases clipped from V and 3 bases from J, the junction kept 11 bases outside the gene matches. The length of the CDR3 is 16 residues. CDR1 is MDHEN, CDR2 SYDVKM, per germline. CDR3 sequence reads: CASSFLGLGNDYEQYF. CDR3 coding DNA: TGTGCCAGCAGTTTCCTCGGACTAGGGAACGACTACGAGCAGTACTTC.

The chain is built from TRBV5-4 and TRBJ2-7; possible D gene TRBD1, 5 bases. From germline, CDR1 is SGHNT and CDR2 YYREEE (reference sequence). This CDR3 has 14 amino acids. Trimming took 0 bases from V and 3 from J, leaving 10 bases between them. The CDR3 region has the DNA TGTGCCAGCAGCTTGGTGGGGCAGTACTACGAGCAGTACTTC. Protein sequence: CASSLVGQYYEQYF.

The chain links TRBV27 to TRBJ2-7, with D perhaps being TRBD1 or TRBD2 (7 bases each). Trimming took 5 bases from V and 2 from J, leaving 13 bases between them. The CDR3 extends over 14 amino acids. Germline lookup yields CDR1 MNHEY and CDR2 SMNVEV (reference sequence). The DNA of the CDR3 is TGTGCCAGCAGTGCGACAGGGAGGGCCTACGAGCAGTACTTC. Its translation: CASSATGRAYEQYF.

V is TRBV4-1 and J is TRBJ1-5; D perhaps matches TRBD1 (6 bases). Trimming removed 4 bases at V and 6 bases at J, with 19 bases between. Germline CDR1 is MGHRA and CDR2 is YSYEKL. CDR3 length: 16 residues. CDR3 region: CASSLTSGTNFQPQHF. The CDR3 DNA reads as TGCGCCAGCAGCCTTACCTCCGGGACAAATTTTCAGCCCCAGCATTTT.

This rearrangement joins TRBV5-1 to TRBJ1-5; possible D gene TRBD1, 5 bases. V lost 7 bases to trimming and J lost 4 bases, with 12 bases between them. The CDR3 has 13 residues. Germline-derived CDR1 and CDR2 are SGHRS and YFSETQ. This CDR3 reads CASAAGLNQPQHF. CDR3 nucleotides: TGCGCCAGCGCGGCAGGGCTAAATCAGCCCCAGCATTTT.

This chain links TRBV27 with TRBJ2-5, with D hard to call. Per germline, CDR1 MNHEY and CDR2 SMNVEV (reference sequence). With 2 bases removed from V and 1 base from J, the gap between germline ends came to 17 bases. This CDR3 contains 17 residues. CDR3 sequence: CASSLMEFPFIQETQYF. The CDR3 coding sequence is TGTGCCAGCAGTTTAATGGAATTCCCTTTTATCCAAGAGACCCAGTACTTC.

DNA for the CDR3: TGTGCCAGCAGCACGTGGGGGGGTACAAATGGCTACACCTTC. It codes for CASSTWGGTNGYTF. The gene calls are TRBV7-9 and TRBJ1-2; a possible D gene is TRBD1 (5 bases). V gave up 5 bases and J gave up 6 bases, with 16 bases separating them. Per the germline V gene, CDR1 is SEHNR and CDR2 is FQNEAQ (reference sequence). The CDR3 spans 14 residues.